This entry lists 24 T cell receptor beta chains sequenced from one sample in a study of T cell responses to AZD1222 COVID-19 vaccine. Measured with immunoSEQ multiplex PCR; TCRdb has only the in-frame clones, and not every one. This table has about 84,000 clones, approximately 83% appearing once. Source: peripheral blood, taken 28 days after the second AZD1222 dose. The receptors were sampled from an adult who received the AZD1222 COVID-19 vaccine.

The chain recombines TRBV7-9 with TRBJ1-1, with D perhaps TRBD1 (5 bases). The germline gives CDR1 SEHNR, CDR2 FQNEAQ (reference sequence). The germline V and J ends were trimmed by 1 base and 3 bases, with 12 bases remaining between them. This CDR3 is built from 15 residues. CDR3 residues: CASSLGQRRDTEAFF. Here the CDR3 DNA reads TGTGCCAGCAGCTTAGGACAGAGGCGCGACACTGAAGCTTTCTTT. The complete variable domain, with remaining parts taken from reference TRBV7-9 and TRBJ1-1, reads DTGVSQNPRHKITKRGQNVTFRCDPISEHNRLYWYRQTLGQGPEFLTYFQNEAQLEKSRLLSDRFSAERPKGSFSTLEIQRTEQGDSAMYLCASSLGQRRDTEAFFGQGTRLTVV.

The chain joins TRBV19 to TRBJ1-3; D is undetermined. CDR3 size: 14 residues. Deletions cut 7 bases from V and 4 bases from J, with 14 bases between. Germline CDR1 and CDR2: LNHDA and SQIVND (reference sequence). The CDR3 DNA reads TGTGCCAGTATCCAAACCAACGCAGGAAACACCATATATTTT. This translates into CASIQTNAGNTIYF.

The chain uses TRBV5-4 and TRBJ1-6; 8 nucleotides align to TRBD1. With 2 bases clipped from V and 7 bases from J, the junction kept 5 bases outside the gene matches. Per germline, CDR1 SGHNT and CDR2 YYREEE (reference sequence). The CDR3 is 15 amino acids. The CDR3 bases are TGTGCCAGCAGCTTACAGGGGGGGGAAAATTCACCCCTCCACTTT. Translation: CASSLQGGENSPLHF.

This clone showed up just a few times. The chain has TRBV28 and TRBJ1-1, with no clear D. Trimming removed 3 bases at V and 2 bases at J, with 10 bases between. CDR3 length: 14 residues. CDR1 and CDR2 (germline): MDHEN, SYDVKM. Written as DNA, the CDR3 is TGTGCCAGCAGTTTGGGCACCATAAACACTGAAGCTTTCTTT. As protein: CASSLGTINTEAFF.

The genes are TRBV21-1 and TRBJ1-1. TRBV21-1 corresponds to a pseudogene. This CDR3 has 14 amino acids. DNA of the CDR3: TGTGCCAGCAGCAACCAAGGGACGGGGATTGAGGCTTTCTTT. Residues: CASSNQGTGIEAFF.

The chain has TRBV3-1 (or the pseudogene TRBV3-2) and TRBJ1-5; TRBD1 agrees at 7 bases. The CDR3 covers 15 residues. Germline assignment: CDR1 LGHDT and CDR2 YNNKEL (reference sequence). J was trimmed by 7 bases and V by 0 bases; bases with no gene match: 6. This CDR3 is CASSQEAGGAQPQHF. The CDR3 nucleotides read TGTGCCAGCAGCCAAGAGGCAGGGGGGGCCCAGCCCCAGCATTTT.

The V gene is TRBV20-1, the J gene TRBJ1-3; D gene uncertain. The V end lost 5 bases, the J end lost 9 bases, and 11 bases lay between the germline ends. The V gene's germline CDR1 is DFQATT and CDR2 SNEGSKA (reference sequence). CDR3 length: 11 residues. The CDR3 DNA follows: TGCAGTGCTCCCGATTCCAGCACCATATATTTT. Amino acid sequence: CSAPDSSTIYF.

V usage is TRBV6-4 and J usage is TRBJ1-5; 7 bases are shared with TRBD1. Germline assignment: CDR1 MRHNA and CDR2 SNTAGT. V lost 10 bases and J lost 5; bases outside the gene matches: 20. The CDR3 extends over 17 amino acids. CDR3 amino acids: CAKNQGGRINQDQPQHF. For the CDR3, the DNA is TGTGCCAAAAATCAGGGGGGGAGGATTAATCAGGATCAGCCCCAGCATTTT.

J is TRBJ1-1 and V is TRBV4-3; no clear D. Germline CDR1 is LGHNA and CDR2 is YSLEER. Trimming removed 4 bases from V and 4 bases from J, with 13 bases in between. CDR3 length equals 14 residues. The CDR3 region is CASSPGSLGTEAFF. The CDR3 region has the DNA TGCGCCAGCAGCCCCGGGTCTCTCGGCACTGAAGCTTTCTTT.

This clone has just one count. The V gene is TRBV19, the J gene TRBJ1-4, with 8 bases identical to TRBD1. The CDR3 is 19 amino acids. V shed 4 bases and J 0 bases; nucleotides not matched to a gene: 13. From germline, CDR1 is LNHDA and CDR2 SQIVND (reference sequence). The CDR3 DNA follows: TGTGCCAGTAGTAGACAAGGTCAGGGGGCCTTTGCAACTAATGAAAAACTGTTTTTT. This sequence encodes CASSRQGQGAFATNEKLFF.

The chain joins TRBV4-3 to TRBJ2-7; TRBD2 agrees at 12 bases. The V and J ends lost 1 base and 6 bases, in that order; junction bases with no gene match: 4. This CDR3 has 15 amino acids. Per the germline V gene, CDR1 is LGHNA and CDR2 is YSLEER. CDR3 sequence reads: CASSQGTSGNAEQYF. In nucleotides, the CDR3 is TGCGCCAGCAGCCAAGGGACTAGCGGGAACGCCGAGCAGTACTTC.

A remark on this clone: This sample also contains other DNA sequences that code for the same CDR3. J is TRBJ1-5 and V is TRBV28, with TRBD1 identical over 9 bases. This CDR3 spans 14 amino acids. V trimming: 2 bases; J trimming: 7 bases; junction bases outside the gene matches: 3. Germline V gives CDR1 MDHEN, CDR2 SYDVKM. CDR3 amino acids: CASSLGTGYQPQHF. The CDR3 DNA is TGTGCCAGCAGTTTAGGGACAGGGTACCAGCCCCAGCATTTT. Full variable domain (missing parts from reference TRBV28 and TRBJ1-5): DVKVTQSSRYLVKRTGEKVFLECVQDMDHENMFWYRQDPGLGLRLIYFSYDVKMKEKGDIPEGYSVSREKKERFSLILESASTNQTSMYLCASSLGTGYQPQHFGDGTRLSIL.

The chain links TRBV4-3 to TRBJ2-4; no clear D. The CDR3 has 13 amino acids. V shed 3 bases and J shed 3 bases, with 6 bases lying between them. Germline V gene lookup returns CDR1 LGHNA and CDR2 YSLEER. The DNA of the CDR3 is TGCGCCAGCAGCCATAGGGACAAAAACATTCAGTACTTC. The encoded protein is CASSHRDKNIQYF.

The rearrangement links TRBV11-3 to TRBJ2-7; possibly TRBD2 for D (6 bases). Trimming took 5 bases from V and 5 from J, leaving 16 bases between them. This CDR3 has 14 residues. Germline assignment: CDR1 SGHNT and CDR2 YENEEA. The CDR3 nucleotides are TGTGCCAGCAGCCTTGGCCGGGAGAGGGACGAGCAGTACTTC. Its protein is CASSLGRERDEQYF.

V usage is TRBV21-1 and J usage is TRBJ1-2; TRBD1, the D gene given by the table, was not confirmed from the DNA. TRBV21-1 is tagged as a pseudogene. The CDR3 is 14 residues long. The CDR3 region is CASSRKVQGYGYTF. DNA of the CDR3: TGTGCCAGCAGCAGAAAGGTACAGGGATACGGCTACACCTTC.

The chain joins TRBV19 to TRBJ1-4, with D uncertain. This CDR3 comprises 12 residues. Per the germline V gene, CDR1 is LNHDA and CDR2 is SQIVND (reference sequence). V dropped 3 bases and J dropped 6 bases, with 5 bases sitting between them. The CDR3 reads CASSIWDEKLFF. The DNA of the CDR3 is TGTGCCAGTAGTATCTGGGATGAAAAACTGTTTTTT.

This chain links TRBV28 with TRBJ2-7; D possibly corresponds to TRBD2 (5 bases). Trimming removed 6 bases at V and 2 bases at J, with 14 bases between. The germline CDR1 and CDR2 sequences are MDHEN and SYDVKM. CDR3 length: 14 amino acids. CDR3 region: CASSSGLLPYEQYF. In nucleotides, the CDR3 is TGTGCCAGCAGCTCAGGACTTCTACCCTACGAGCAGTACTTC.

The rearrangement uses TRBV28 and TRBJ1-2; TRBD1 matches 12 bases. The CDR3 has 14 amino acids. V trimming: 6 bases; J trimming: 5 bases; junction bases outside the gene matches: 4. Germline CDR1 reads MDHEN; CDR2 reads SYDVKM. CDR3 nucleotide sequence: TGTGCCAGCAGATCGGGACAGGGGGCTTATGGCTACACCTTC. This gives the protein CASRSGQGAYGYTF.

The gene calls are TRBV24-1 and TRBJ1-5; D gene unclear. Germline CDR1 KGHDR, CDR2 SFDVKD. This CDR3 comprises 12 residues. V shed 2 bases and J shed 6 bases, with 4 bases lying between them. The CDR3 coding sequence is TGTGCCACCAGTGATTCGGGTCAGCCCCAGCATTTT. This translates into CATSDSGQPQHF.

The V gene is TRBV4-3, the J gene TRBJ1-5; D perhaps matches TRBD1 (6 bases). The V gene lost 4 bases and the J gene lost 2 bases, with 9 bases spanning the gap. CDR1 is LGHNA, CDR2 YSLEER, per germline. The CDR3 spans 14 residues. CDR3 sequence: CASSLRQGNQPQHF. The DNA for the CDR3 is TGCGCCAGCAGCCTCAGACAGGGCAATCAGCCCCAGCATTTT.

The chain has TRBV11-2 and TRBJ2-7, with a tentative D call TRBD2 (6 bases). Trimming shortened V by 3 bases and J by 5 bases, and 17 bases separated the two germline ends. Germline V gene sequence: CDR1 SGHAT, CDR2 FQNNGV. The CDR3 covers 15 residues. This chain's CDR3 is CASSFKGRGGHEQYV. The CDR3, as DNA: TGTGCCAGCAGCTTCAAAGGAAGGGGAGGACACGAGCAGTACGTC.

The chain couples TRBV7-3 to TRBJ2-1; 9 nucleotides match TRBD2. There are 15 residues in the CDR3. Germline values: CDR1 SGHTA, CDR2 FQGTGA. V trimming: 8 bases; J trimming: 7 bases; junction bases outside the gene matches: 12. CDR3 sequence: CASAKDSGRENEQFF. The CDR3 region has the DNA TGTGCCAGCGCGAAAGATAGCGGGAGAGAGAATGAGCAGTTCTTC. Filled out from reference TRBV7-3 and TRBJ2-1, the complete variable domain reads GAGVSQTPSNKVTEKGKYVELRCDPISGHTALYWYRQSLGQGPEFLIYFQGTGAADDSGLPNDRFFAVRPEGSVSTLKIQRTERGDSAVYLCASAKDSGRENEQFFGPGTRLTVL.

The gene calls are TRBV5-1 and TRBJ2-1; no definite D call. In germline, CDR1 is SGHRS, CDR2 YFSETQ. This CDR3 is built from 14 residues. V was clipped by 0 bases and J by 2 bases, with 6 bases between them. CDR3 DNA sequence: TGCGCCAGCAGCTTGGAGAGCGCCTACAATGAGCAGTTCTTC. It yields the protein CASSLESAYNEQFF. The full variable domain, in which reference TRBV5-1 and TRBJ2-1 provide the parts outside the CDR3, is KAGVTQTPRYLIKTRGQQVTLSCSPISGHRSVSWYQQTPGQGLQFLFEYFSETQRNKGNFPGRFSGRQFSNSRSEMNVSTLELGDSALYLCASSLESAYNEQFFGPGTRLTVL.

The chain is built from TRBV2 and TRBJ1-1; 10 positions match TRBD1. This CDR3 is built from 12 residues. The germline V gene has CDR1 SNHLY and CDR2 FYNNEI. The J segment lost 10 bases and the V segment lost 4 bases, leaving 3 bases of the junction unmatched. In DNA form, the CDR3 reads TGTGCCAGCAGTGGGACAGGGGGTCTAGCTTTCTTT. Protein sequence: CASSGTGGLAFF.